This record looks at one T cell receptor beta chain sequence and its context. There is no known antigen for this receptor. Base qualities are not recorded, but no much larger clone differs from it by a single base. The cohort was made up of 666 healthy bone marrow donors. At the time of sampling, all cohort members were nominally healthy, though unrecorded immune exposures were likely present. The donor tested CMV seropositive and was one of the 289 seropositive cohort members. Every donor gave a peripheral blood sample, and the peripheral blood mononuclear cells from that sample were used for TCR beta sequencing. Genomic DNA extraction from the blood cell samples was performed with the Qiagen DNeasy Blood Extraction Kit. The library was produced with the immunoSEQ multiplex PCR assay. The multiplex PCR relied on a mix of 60 forward primers for TCR Vbeta segments and 13 reverse primers for TCR Jbeta segments. A multiplex PCR assay on genomic DNA amplified the CDR3 region of rearranged TCR beta genes. The Illumina HiSeq System was used to sequence the amplified TCR beta libraries as 87-base-pair reads. Per the authors' processing: A later analysis counted approximately 76 million unique TCR beta chains across the 550 to 750 repertoires, and around 9.9 million of these chains were shared by at least two donors. To remove PCR and sequencing errors, raw reads were error-corrected and collapsed into unique sequences using a nearest-neighbor algorithm that merged closely related sequences. V, D and J gene segments were assigned by aligning CDR3 sequences to IMGT reference sequences. For a sequence to be retained, a match of at least six nucleotides to both a V gene segment and a J gene segment was required. A rearrangement counted as productive if the CDR3 had no stop codons and remained in frame with V and J, and every other rearrangement counted as non-productive. Following IMGT convention, CDR3 was defined as the stretch from the second conserved V-encoded cysteine to the conserved J-encoded phenylalanine. The earlier analysis of fewer than 700 of the donors excluded sequences that lacked an unambiguous match to a single V gene segment. An earlier analysis of 500 to 700 of the donors classified V segments as functional when productive rearrangements were above 56.7% and as segregating when the standard deviation between donors was above 5%. To diagnose cytomegalovirus status from the catalog of TCR beta chain sequences, a statistical classification framework was built. A later analysis assigned V and J genes by comparing TCR nucleotide sequences with IMGT/GENE-DB human TR gene sequences. A later analysis assigned CDR3 sequences and most-parsimonious VDJ recombination scenarios with the TCRdist pipeline. In a later analysis, each TCR beta chain was defined by its CDR3 amino acid sequence together with its V-gene family, and reads lacking a unique V-gene family were excluded. To address suspected cross-contamination and a sequencing artifact, a later analysis removed approximately 600 highly shared, low-generation-probability nucleotide sequences. In a later analysis, a clonal expansion index for each public chain was calculated from normalized within-repertoire ranks of inferred template counts. Generation probabilities in a later analysis came from a VDJ recombination model fitted to out-of-frame rearrangements, and those results were checked against IGoR. In a later analysis, hypergeometric tests were used to score TCR-TCR, TCR-HLA and TCR-CMV co-occurrence, with a repertoire-size bias correction applied to TCR pairs. To estimate false discovery rates, a later analysis permuted the HLA or CMV assignments 20 times. In a later analysis, co-occurring TCRs were grouped with DBSCAN, and TCRdist sequence similarity was added when clustering was performed within HLA-allele-positive subsets. For co-occurrence clustering, repertoires with fewer than 30,000 or more than 120,000 public chains were excluded, along with roughly 5 repertoires with anomalous nucleotide sharing. In its TCRdb copy, this immuneACCESS table keeps in-frame sequences only and misses some clones. Where compared with another copy, unresolved V genes explain less than half of these, and the others have no known cause. Clone size and the V and J calls come from that table; the DNA yielded D and trimming. The sample data list some 180,000 clones, and 73% of these were observed just once. Jointly, the top ten make up 5.4% of the sample.

The data were obtained in a study of cytomegalovirus exposure and HLA in healthy donors (dated by TCRdb to between 2016 and 2019). Context from the whole study: According to an earlier analysis of a few hundred of the donors, about 180 million T cells yielded 117 million unique TCR beta sequences and around 280 Gb of sequence data. Around 300 gigabases of sequencing data and 70 million to 85 million unique TCR sequences were included in an early release covering 550 to 800 HLA-typed donors. Of the 350 to 450 genotyped donors, 65% to 90% fell in the genetic ancestry cluster associated with self-reported Caucasian donors. The study was designed to test whether signatures of past pathogen exposure could be identified by cataloging public T cell receptors. The study profiled the T cell repertoires of under 700 subjects by immunosequencing and related them to cytomegalovirus serostatus. In addition to the first cohort of 666 subjects, a separate validation cohort of some 120 different subjects was used. The study combined high-throughput TCR immunosequencing, statistical association of individual TCRs with disease status, and machine learning to predict cytomegalovirus infection status. In a later analysis, previously published TCR beta repertoires from about 670 donors were re-analyzed and high-resolution HLA genotyping was added so that TCR occurrence patterns could be studied. Rather than using new phenotypic data, the later analysis identified candidate immune exposures from TCR beta sequences and from how often those sequences occurred across donors. In an earlier analysis of 500 to 650 of the donors, high-throughput TCR beta sequencing was used to judge whether each TCR beta V gene segment behaved as functional or pseudogenic. Donor age, sex, ethnicity and CMV serostatus were collected together with the repertoire data. A later genetic analysis used genome-wide SNP genotypes for about three fifths of the roughly 700 donors, treating that subset as a discovery cohort. All discovery cohort repertoires had been generated on a single sequencing platform. HLA typing included class I and class II loci at four-digit resolution. The number of donors typed differed by locus, with roughly 629-640 for A, B, C, DRB1 and DQB1, around 500 for DQA1, over 600 for DPA1, and 400 to 490 for DPB1. About five DR-DQ haplotypes were handled as single units for association and clustering, since linkage in the cohort was strong. Across 300 to 500 genotyped donors of the cohort, an average of roughly 200,000 unique TCR beta nucleotide sequences per donor were sequenced, and approximately 17% of those sequences were non-productive.

What the work shows at the level of the full study, not this receptor alone: A later analysis reported that several top co-occurrence clusters appeared linked to parvovirus B19, influenza, CMV and Epstein-Barr virus. A further reported finding was that TCR beta sequences accurately predicted the HLA-A and HLA-B alleles for most subjects in the first cohort. Because HLA typing was unavailable for some donors at each locus, only the typed subset was used in association tests. The 87-base-pair reads could not distinguish some IMGT-functional V segments, including TRBV6-2 and TRBV6-3, so those segments were excluded. Immune exposure information for the cohort was limited to CMV serostatus. The authors suggested that the approach could potentially be generalized to other disease states and immunological phenotypes. In a later analysis, most CMV-associated TCR beta chains were found to appear HLA-restricted, with HLA associations seemingly driven largely by CMV exposure. In this cohort, only TCR beta chains were sequenced, and detectable features were limited by the absence of alpha or paired-chain data. Broadly in line with IMGT annotations, most TCR beta V segments showed up in productive rearrangements about 90% or about 30% of the time in an earlier analysis of under 700 of the donors. A later genetic analysis associated a missense DCLRE1C variant with V-gene and J-gene trimming of TCR beta chains, and an independent cohort replicated the association. In vitro tests confirmed that a few of the cytomegalovirus-associated TCR beta chains recognize cytomegalovirus antigens. Roughly uniform sequencing depth across donors was assumed in presence/absence analyses, although this assumption may not hold. In a later analysis, the rate of TCR association differed among HLA loci, with DRB1 alleles having the most associated TCRs and HLA-C alleles having the fewest. Linkage disequilibrium might explain the correlated functional status among segregating V segments, but an unknown experimental factor could not be ruled out. Most TCR sequences were seen in very few donors, while some public TCRs were found in many individuals. Because counts were too low, roughly 17 rarely observed V segments, including chromosome 9 orphons, were left out of the earlier analysis of roughly 600 of the donors. When HLA alleles, especially DR and DQ, strongly co-occurred, TCR associations were difficult to assign to individual alleles. A later genetic analysis reported fewer N-insertions in productive TCRs among donors in an Asian-associated ancestry cluster than the roughly 620-donor mean. The sequencing pipeline was judged likely to have produced a cluster of highly shared sequence variants as a technical artifact. At a false discovery rate of 0.05, a later analysis linked 16,000 or so TCR beta sequences to specific HLA alleles. A total of 150 to 200 TCR beta chains were listed by the study as associated with cytomegalovirus. The classifier was reported to diagnose cytomegalovirus status with high specificity and sensitivity in both the original cohort and the validation cohort. Compared with equally common non-associated chains, HLA-associated TCR beta chains in a later analysis were more clonally expanded and had lower generation probabilities.

According to the germline V gene (reference sequence), CDR1 reads MNHEY and CDR2 reads SMNVEV. The CDR3 spans 15 residues, from the cysteine through the phenylalanine. The sequence is cut down to CDR3 DNA, 45 bases in frame from base 1. Trimming takes 3 bases off V and 2 bases off J; junction bases not matched to a gene: 2. This TCR came from a woman younger than 35 in good health and CMV-seropositive. In this chain, TRBV27 is recombined with TRBJ2-7, with 12 middle bases fitting TRBD2. What was sequenced was PBMCs. The nucleotide sequence is TGTGCCAGCAGTTTCGGACTAGCGGGGACCTACGAGCAGTACTTC. Its product reads: CASSFGLAGTYEQYF.